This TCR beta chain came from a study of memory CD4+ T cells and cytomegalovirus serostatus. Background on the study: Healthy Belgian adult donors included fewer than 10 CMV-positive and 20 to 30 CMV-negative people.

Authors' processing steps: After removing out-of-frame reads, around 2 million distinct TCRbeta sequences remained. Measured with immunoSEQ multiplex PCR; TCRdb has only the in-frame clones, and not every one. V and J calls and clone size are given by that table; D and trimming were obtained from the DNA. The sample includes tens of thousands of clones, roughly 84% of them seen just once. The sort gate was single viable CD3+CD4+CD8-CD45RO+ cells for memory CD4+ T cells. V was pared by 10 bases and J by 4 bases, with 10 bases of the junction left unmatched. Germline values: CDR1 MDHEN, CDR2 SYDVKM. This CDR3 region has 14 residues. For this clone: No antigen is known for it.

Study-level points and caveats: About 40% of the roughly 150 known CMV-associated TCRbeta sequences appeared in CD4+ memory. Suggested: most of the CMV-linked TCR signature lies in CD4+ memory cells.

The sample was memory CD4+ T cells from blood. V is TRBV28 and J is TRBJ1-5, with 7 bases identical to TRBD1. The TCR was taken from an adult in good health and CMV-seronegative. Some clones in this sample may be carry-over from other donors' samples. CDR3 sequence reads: CATYDRARNQPQHF. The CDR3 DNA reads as TGTGCCACCTACGACAGGGCCAGAAATCAGCCCCAGCATTTT. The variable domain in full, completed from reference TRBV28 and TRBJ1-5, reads DVKVTQSSRYLVKRTGEKVFLECVQDMDHENMFWYRQDPGLGLRLIYFSYDVKMKEKGDIPEGYSVSREKKERFSLILESASTNQTSMYLCATYDRARNQPQHFGDGTRLSIL.